This TCR beta chain was sequenced for a study of identical twins. From the 5' RACE reads, TCRdb called clonotypes with MiXCR, one entry per CDR3 protein. The sample lists under 500,000 distinct CDR3 sequences, more than 13% occurring once. Comment on this clonotype: No antigen is known for it.

In every case, the donor was a healthy Caucasian. Trimming removed 8 bases at V and 3 bases at J, with 14 bases between. Germline V lookup: CDR1 ENHRY, CDR2 SYGVKD. The CDR3 is 13 residues long. Study results and limitations: For cord blood, abundant beta clonotypes had fewer insertions, unlike memory repertoires, which showed none. There was an excess of low generation probability in the out-of-frame alpha sequences that twins shared. Cross-sectional statistical analysis, not tracking of the same donors, underpinned the conclusions.

This sample was also put to use in a study of yellow fever vaccine responses in identical twins.

This receptor was identified in a woman in her late teens or twenties in good health. The chain has TRBV10-3 and TRBJ2-7, with a tentative D call TRBD1 (5 bases). Sequencing used CD4+ T cells sorted from blood. Written as DNA, the CDR3 is TGTGCCATCCTCACGGACATAGGCTACGAGCAGTACTTC. Protein: CAILTDIGYEQYF.